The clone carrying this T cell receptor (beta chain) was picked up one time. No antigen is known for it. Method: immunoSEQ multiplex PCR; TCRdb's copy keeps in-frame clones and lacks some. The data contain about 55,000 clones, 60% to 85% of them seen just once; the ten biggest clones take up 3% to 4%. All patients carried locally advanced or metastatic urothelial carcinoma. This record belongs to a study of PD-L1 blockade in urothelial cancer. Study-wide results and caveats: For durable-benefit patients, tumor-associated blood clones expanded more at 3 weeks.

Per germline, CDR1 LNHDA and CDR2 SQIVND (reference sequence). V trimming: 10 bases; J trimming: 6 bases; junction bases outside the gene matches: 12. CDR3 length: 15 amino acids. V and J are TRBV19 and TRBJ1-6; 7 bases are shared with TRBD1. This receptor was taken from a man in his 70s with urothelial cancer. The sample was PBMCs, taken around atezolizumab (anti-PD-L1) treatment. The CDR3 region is CATTLRDSVNSPLHF. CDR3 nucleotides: TGTGCCACAACCCTCCGGGACAGTGTTAATTCACCCCTCCACTTT.